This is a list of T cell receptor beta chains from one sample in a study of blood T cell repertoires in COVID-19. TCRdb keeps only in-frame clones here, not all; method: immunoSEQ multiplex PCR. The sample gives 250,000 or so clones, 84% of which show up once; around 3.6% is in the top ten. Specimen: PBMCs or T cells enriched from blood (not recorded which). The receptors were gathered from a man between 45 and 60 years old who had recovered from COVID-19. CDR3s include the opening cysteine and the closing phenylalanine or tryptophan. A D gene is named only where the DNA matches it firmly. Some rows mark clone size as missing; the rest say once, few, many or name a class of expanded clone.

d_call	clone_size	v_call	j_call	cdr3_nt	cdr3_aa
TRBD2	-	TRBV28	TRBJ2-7	TGTGCCAGCAGTTTGGTAGCGGGAGGGTCCTCCTACGAGCAGTACTTC	CASSLVAGGSSYEQYF
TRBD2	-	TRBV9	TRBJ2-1	TGTGCCAGCAGCGCCGGGGGGGCGGGTGAGCAGTTCTTC	CASSAGGAGEQFF
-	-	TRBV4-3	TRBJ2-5	TGCGCCAGCAGCCAAGGGACAGAAAACCAAGAGACCCAGTACTTC	CASSQGTENQETQYF
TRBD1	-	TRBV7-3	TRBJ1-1	TGTGCCAGCAGCCAAGGGACAGCTGAAGCTTTCTTT	CASSQGTAEAFF
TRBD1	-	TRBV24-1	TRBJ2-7	TGTGCCACCAGTGATTTGCACAGGGGGCCTAGGACCTACGAGCAGTACTTC	CATSDLHRGPRTYEQYF
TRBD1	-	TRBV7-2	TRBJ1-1	TGTGCCATCAAGGCGGGAGGGGGCACAGAAGCTTTCTTT	CAIKAGGGTEAFF
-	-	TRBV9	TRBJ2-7	TGTGCCAGCAGCGTAGGAGGCTACTCCCCCTACGAGCAGTACTTC	CASSVGGYSPYEQYF
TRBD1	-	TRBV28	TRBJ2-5	TGTGCCAGCAGTACCTCTGGACAGGTGGGAAGGGAGACCCAGTACTTC	CASSTSGQVGRETQYF
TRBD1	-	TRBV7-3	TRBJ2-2	TGTGCCAGCAGCAGAATAAATCAGGGGGCGCGGAGGGACACCGGGGAGCTGTTTTTT	CASSRINQGARRDTGELFF
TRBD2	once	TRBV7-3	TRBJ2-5	TGTGCCAGCAGCCGAGGGACTAGCGGGAGTGAGACCCAGTACTTC	CASSRGTSGSETQYF
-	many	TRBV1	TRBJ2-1	TGCACCAGCAGCCAAGTTACGAGGGATGAGCAGTTCTTC	CTSSQVTRDEQFF
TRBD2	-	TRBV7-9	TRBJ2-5	TGTGCCAGCAGCTTAGTGCGGGGGGGCTTGGAGACCCAGTACTTC	CASSLVRGGLETQYF
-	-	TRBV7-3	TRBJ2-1	TGTGCCAGCAGCGTAGTTTCCCACAATGAGCAGTTCTTC	CASSVVSHNEQFF
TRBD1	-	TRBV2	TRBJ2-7	TGTGCCAGCCTAAGACAGGGGAACTACGAGCAGTACTTC	CASLRQGNYEQYF
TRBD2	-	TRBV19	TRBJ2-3	TGTGCCAGTAGTATAGTTGCTAGCGGGAAACGAACAGATACGCAGTATTTT	CASSIVASGKRTDTQYF
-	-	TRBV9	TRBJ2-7	TGTGCCAGCAGCGTCCAGGGAGGCTACGAGCAGTACTTC	CASSVQGGYEQYF
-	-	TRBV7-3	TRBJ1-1	TGTGCCAGCAGCTCGGACAGAAACACTGAAGCTTTCTTT	CASSSDRNTEAFF
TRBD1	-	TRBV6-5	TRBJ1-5	TGTGCCAGCAGTATTGGACAGGTCATCAATCAGCCCCAGCATTTT	CASSIGQVINQPQHF